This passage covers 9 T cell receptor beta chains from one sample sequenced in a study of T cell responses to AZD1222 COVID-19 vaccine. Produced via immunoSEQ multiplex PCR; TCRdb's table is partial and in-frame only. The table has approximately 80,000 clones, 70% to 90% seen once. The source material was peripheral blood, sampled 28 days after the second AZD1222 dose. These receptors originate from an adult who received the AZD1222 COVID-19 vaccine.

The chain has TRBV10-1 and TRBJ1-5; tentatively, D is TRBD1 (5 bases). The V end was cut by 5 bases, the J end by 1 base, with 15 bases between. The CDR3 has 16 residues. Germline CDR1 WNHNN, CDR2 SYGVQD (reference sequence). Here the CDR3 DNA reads TGCGCCAGCAGTACGACGGGGCAGGGAAGCAATCAGCCCCAGCATTTT. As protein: CASSTTGQGSNQPQHF.

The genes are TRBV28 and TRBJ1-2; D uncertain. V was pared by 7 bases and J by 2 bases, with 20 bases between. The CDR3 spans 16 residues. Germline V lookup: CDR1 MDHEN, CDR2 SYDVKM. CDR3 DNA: TGTGCCAGCACTTCACGTCCCGGATTTCTAAACTATGGCTACACCTTC. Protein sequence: CASTSRPGFLNYGYTF.

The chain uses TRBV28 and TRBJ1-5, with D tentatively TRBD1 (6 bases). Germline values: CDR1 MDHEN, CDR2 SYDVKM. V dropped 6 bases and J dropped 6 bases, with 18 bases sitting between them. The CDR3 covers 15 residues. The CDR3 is CASSRPRGAGQPQHF. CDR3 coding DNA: TGTGCCAGCAGCCGCCCCCGGGGGGCGGGTCAGCCCCAGCATTTT.

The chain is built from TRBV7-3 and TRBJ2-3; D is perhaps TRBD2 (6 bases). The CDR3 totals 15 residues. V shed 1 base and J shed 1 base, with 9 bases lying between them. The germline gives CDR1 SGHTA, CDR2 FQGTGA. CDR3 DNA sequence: TGTGCCAGCAGCTTAAGCGGGATTCGCACAGATACGCAGTATTTT. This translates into CASSLSGIRTDTQYF.

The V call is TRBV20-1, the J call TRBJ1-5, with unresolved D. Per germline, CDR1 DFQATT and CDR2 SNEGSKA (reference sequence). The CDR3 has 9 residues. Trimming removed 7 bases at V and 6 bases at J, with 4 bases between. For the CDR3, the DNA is TGCAGTGAACGTCAGCCCCAGCATTTT. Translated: CSERQPQHF.

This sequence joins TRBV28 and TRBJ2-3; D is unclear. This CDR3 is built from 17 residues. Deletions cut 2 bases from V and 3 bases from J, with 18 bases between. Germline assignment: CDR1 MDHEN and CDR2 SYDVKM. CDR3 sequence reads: CASSLRQRPDGTDTQYF. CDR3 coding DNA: TGTGCCAGCAGTTTAAGGCAGCGCCCCGATGGGACAGATACGCAGTATTTT.

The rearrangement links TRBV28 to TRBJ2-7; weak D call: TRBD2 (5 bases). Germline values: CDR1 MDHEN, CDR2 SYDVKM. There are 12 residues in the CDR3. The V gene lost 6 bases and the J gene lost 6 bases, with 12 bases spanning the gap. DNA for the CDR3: TGTGCCAGCAGGTCTAACAGCGGCGAGCAGTACTTC. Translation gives CASRSNSGEQYF.

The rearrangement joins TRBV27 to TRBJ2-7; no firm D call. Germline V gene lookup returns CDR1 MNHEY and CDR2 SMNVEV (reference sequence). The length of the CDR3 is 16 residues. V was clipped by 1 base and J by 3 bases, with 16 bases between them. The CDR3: CASSLWRPVGSYEQYF. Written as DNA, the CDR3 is TGTGCCAGCAGTTTATGGCGGCCCGTGGGAAGCTACGAGCAGTACTTC.

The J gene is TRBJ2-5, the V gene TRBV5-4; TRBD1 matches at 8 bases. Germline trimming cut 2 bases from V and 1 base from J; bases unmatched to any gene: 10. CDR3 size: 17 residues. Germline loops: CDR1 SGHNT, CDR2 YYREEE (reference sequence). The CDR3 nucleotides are TGTGCCAGCAGCTTTAGACAGGGGTTTTGGGGCCAAGAGACCCAGTACTTC. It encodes CASSFRQGFWGQETQYF.